This TCR beta chain originates from a study of blood T cell repertoires in COVID-19. Study at large: T cells, B-cell-depleted T cells, or PBMCs supplied cDNA or gDNA.

Sequencing used immunoSEQ multiplex PCR; TCRdb keeps in-frame clones, though not all of them. The profile shows around 270,000 clones, approximately 86% of them singletons. CDR1 is SGDLS, CDR2 YYNGEE, per germline. The CDR3 contains 13 residues. With 4 bases removed from V and 7 bases from J, the gap between germline ends came to 12 bases. The specimen was peripheral blood. The rearrangement links TRBV9 to TRBJ2-1; TRBD1 might be the D (5 bases). The clonotype originates from a man in his forties or fifties who had recovered from COVID-19. The chain's CDR3 is CASSPEGENEQFF. The CDR3 DNA is TGTGCCAGCAGCCCGGAAGGGGAAAATGAGCAGTTCTTC.